Below are 21 T cell receptor beta chains sequenced from a single sample in a study of T cells in Graves' hyperthyroidism and ophthalmopathy. RNA transcripts served as the template for amplifying TCR beta CDR3 regions. The HTBI primer set served for first-round RT-PCR of the TCR CDR3. TCRdb analysed the multiplex PCR reads with MiXCR anew, one entry per CDR3 protein. Among around 450,000 distinct CDR3 sequences listed, roughly 14% were seen once. The source material was blood. The receptor source for this set is a young woman with Graves' hyperthyroidism.

The V call is TRBV29-1, the J call TRBJ2-3; D ambiguous. Per the germline V gene, CDR1 is SQVTM and CDR2 is ANQGSEA. The V gene lost 4 bases and the J gene lost 2 bases, with 4 bases spanning the gap. The CDR3 is 11 residues long. In DNA, the CDR3 is TGCAGCGTTGTCCACACAGATACGCAGTATTTT. Its translation: CSVVHTDTQYF.

At least ten counts were recorded for this clonotype. The V call is TRBV7-8, the J call TRBJ2-3; the match to TRBD2 covers 13 bases. The V segment lost 4 bases and the J segment 5 bases; nucleotides outside the gene matches: 6. The CDR3 totals 16 residues. The germline V gene has CDR1 SGHVS and CDR2 FQNEAQ. CDR3 nucleotides: TGTGCCAGCAGCTCCCGACTAGCGGGGGGTGGAGATACGCAGTATTTT. Amino acids: CASSSRLAGGGDTQYF. Using reference TRBV7-8 and TRBJ2-3 for the parts outside the CDR3, the full variable domain is GAGVSQSPRYKVAKRGQDVALRCDPISGHVSLFWYQQALGQGPEFLTYFQNEAQLDKSGLPSDRFFAERPEGSVSTLKIQRTQQEDSAVYLCASSSRLAGGGDTQYFGPGTRLTVL.

This clonotype was counted ten times or more. This sequence joins TRBV12-3 or TRBV12-4 and TRBJ1-2, with D maybe TRBD1 (5 bases). V was pared by 2 bases and J by 0 bases, with 19 bases between. The CDR3 has 18 residues. The CDR3 DNA follows: TGTGCCAGCAGTTTAAAGGGGATGGTTCTCCGTCCTAACTATGGCTACACCTTC. It encodes CASSLKGMVLRPNYGYTF.

V and J are TRBV9 and TRBJ1-3, with D perhaps TRBD1 (6 bases). V lost 2 bases and J lost 4, with 22 bases in between. This CDR3 spans 18 amino acids. Germline V lookup: CDR1 SGDLS, CDR2 YYNGEE. CDR3 in DNA: TGTGCCAGCAGCGTTATGCCGACAGGCTCTTTTTTCGGAAACACCATATATTTT. It translates to CASSVMPTGSFFGNTIYF. The full variable domain, its missing parts supplied by reference TRBV9 and TRBJ1-3, is DSGVTQTPKHLITATGQRVTLRCSPRSGDLSVYWYQQSLDQGLQFLIQYYNGEERAKGNILERFSAQQFPDLHSELNLSSLELGDSALYFCASSVMPTGSFFGNTIYFGEGSWLTVV.

Comments on this clonotype: At one end, the junction sequence differs from germline, possibly due to a read error. The gene calls are TRBV28 and TRBJ1-2; D not resolved. Germline V gene data show CDR1 as MDHEN and CDR2 as SYDVKM. CDR3 size: 16 residues. The CDR3 bases are TGTGCCAGCAGTTTAGGTGACTCGAACGACGTCTATGCCTACACCTTC. Protein sequence: CASSLGDSNDVYAYTF.

This clonotype was detected only once. V and J are TRBV7-2 and TRBJ1-5; D gene ambiguous. The ends were cut back, 2 bases at V and 0 bases at J, with 8 bases in the middle. This CDR3 contains 15 residues. The germline V gene encodes CDR1 SGHTA and CDR2 FQGNSA. CDR3 region: CASSLNSYSNQPQHF. CDR3 DNA sequence: TGTGCCAGCAGCTTAAACAGTTATAGCAATCAGCCCCAGCATTTT.

As regards this clonotype: A read error may be the cause here, since a much bigger clone is one base away. The CDR3 nucleotides read TGTGCCAGCAGCTTGACAGGGGCTGGAAACACCATATATTTT. Protein sequence: CASSLTGAGNTIYF. J is TRBJ1-3 and V is TRBV7-3, with 8 bases fitting TRBD1. Germline loops: CDR1 SGHTA, CDR2 FQGTGA. V was pared by 3 bases and J by 2 bases, with 0 bases of the junction left unmatched. The CDR3 runs 14 residues. Together with reference TRBV7-3 and TRBJ1-3, the CDR3 gives the full variable domain: GAGVSQTPSNKVTEKGKYVELRCDPISGHTALYWYRQSLGQGPEFLIYFQGTGAADDSGLPNDRFFAVRPEGSVSTLKIQRTERGDSAVYLCASSLTGAGNTIYFGEGSWLTVV.

This sequence joins TRBV15 and TRBJ2-3; no clear D. CDR1 and CDR2 from the germline V gene are LNHNV and YYDKDF (reference sequence). V lost 1 base and J lost 0, with 5 bases in between. The CDR3 has 14 amino acids. CDR3 in DNA: TGTGCCACCAGCAGAGTTCAGAGCACAGATACGCAGTATTTT. This codes for CATSRVQSTDTQYF.

V is TRBV10-2 and J is TRBJ1-1; TRBD1 matches at 8 bases. The CDR3 totals 14 residues. J was trimmed by 6 bases and V by 6 bases; bases with no gene match: 9. Germline lookup yields CDR1 WSHSY and CDR2 SAAADI. CDR3 sequence (DNA): TGCGCCAGCAGATCGGACAGGGTGGCCCCTGAAGCTTTCTTT. This sequence encodes CASRSDRVAPEAFF.

The V and J genes are TRBV19 and TRBJ1-1; 9 bases match TRBD1. With 8 bases clipped from V and 1 base from J, the junction kept 8 bases outside the gene matches. The CDR3 is 15 residues long. In germline, CDR1 is LNHDA, CDR2 SQIVND (reference sequence). The CDR3 reads CASQTGGRRNTEAFF. As DNA, the CDR3 is TGTGCCAGTCAGACAGGGGGGCGGCGGAACACTGAAGCTTTCTTT.

The V and J genes are TRBV20-1 and TRBJ2-7; TRBD2 might be the D (5 bases). Germline lookup yields CDR1 DFQATT and CDR2 SNEGSKA (reference sequence). The V end lost 2 bases, the J end lost 2 bases, and 10 bases lay between the germline ends. This CDR3 region has 13 residues. The DNA of the CDR3 is TGCAGTGCTAGAAAGACGGGGACCTACGAGCAGTACTTC. As protein: CSARKTGTYEQYF.

The chain's CDR3 is CASRRQGSGGVETQYF. The CDR3 DNA follows: TGTGCCAGCAGGCGCCAGGGTAGCGGGGGGGTAGAGACCCAGTACTTC. V gene TRBV7-8 combines with J gene TRBJ2-5; 11 bases are a match to TRBD2. This CDR3 is built from 16 residues. J gave up 4 bases and V 6 bases, and 10 bases lay outside the gene matches. Germline CDR1 SGHVS, CDR2 FQNEAQ.

The chain employs TRBV5-1 and TRBJ2-7; TRBD1 matches at 10 bases. Losses at the gene ends were 4 bases for V and 2 bases for J; bases not matched to a gene: 6. The V gene's germline CDR1 is SGHRS and CDR2 YFSETQ. The CDR3 length is 15 residues. This chain's CDR3 is CASSPGQGNPYEQYF. As DNA, the CDR3 is TGCGCCAGCAGCCCGGGACAGGGGAATCCCTACGAGCAGTACTTC.

This clonotype was observed a few times. The chain uses TRBV9 and TRBJ2-1; D unclear. In germline, CDR1 is SGDLS, CDR2 YYNGEE. CDR3 length equals 13 residues. Trimming removed 0 bases from V and 4 bases from J, with 5 bases in between. CDR3 DNA sequence: TGTGCCAGCAGCGTAGACCCTTACAATGAGCAGTTCTTC. Translating gives CASSVDPYNEQFF.

The chain links TRBV27 to TRBJ1-4; D possibly corresponds to TRBD1 (5 bases). CDR1 MNHEY and CDR2 SMNVEV come from the germline V gene (reference sequence). The CDR3 is 17 residues long. Between the trimmed V and J ends, which lost 10 bases and 3 bases, there was a span of 24 bases. CDR3 DNA sequence: TGTGCCACGGCCCCGGTGGGGACGGGAACGGCTAATGAAAAACTGTTTTTT. Translated: CATAPVGTGTANEKLFF.

As concerns this clonotype: This may be a read error, as it is one base from a much larger clone. J is TRBJ1-5 and V is TRBV10-3, with no clear D. Germline V gives CDR1 ENHRY, CDR2 SYGVKD. CDR3 length: 17 residues. The CDR3 bases are TGTGCCATCAGTGAAGGGAACTCCGGCGTAAGCAGTCAGCCCCAGCATTTT. Translation: CAISEGNSGVSSQPQHF.

This clonotype was recorded many times. This chain joins TRBV28 and TRBJ2-4; D might be TRBD1 (6 bases). The CDR3 totals 15 residues. Per germline, CDR1 MDHEN and CDR2 SYDVKM. V was trimmed by 4 bases and J by 1 base, leaving 11 bases between them. This CDR3 is CASSSGDGAKNIQYF. As DNA, the CDR3 is TGTGCCAGCAGTTCAGGGGATGGTGCCAAAAACATTCAGTACTTC.

V usage is TRBV4-1 and J usage is TRBJ1-5; 7 nucleotides agree with TRBD1. Germline loops: CDR1 MGHRA, CDR2 YSYEKL. The CDR3 consists of 15 residues. V gave up 2 bases and J gave up 3 bases; unmatched junction bases: 4. The CDR3 reads CASSQLGTVNQPQHF. CDR3 DNA sequence: TGCGCCAGCAGCCAACTCGGGACAGTCAATCAGCCCCAGCATTTT.

V and J are TRBV7-9 and TRBJ2-1; D assignment may be TRBD1 or TRBD2 (5 bases each). CDR3 length: 14 residues. The germline V and J ends were trimmed by 2 bases and 7 bases, with 12 bases remaining between them. In germline, CDR1 is SEHNR, CDR2 FQNEAQ (reference sequence). This chain's CDR3 is CASSLMMGDNEQFF. The CDR3, as DNA: TGTGCCAGCAGCTTAATGATGGGGGATAATGAGCAGTTCTTC.

As for this clonotype: Because it lacks the conserved phenylalanine or tryptophan at the end, this CDR3 is likely a read error. This chain uses TRBV4-2 with TRBJ1-1, with a possible D match to TRBD1 (5 bases). The CDR3 has 15 residues. Germline assignment: CDR1 LGHNA and CDR2 YNFKEQ. V was cut by 1 base and J by 1 base, with 10 bases left in between. CDR3 sequence reads: CASSQVTGRNTEAFS. CDR3 DNA: TGTGCCAGCAGCCAAGTAACGGGGCGGAACACTGAAGCTTTCTCT.

This clonotype was observed many times. The V call is TRBV5-1, the J call TRBJ1-1; maybe TRBD1 (6 bases). The CDR3 loop spans 17 amino acids. V was shortened by 4 bases and J by 1 base, with 20 bases between the two germline ends. Germline assignment: CDR1 SGHRS and CDR2 YFSETQ. The CDR3, as DNA: TGCGCCAGCAGCCTAATACGTGCGGGGGCCAGGAACACTGAAGCTTTCTTT. Translating gives CASSLIRAGARNTEAFF.